Following are 24 T cell receptor beta chains from one sample sequenced in a study of blood T cells in healthy people across ages. It was with a sample-barcoded 5' primer and a J-beta primer mix that a second PCR of about 7 to 12 cycles was run. MiXCR, run by TCRdb on the 5' RACE reads, gives a single entry per CDR3 protein. This table holds some 940,000 distinct CDR3 sequences, 25% to 30% found once. These data also featured in a second study, about T cells of mothers and their children.

The source material was blood. These receptors were taken from a woman between 40 and 50 years old in good health.

The chain carries TRBV9 and TRBJ1-2, with TRBD1 identical over 7 bases. Germline-derived CDR1 and CDR2 are SGDLS and YYNGEE. Trimming at V came to 2 bases and at J to 4 bases, leaving 5 bases not matched to a gene. The length of the CDR3 is 14 residues. The CDR3 DNA follows: TGTGCCAGCAGCGTCTCAGGGGGAGGCTATGGCTACACCTTC. Amino acid sequence: CASSVSGGGYGYTF.

The chain employs TRBV18 and TRBJ1-1; no definite D call. This CDR3 region has 14 residues. The germline V and J ends were trimmed by 4 bases and 4 bases, with 13 bases remaining between them. Per germline, CDR1 KGHSH and CDR2 LQKENI. This CDR3 reads CASSLSSAVTEAFF. The CDR3 DNA is TGTGCCAGCTCACTCTCCAGCGCTGTCACTGAAGCTTTCTTT. The entire variable domain, with the rest obtained from reference TRBV18 and TRBJ1-1, is as follows: NAGVMQNPRHLVRRRGQEARLRCSPMKGHSHVYWYRQLPEEGLKFMVYLQKENIIDESGMPKERFSAEFPKEGPSILRIQQVVRGDSAAYFCASSLSSAVTEAFFGQGTRLTVV.

At least ten counts were recorded for this clonotype. The chain joins TRBV5-1 to TRBJ2-7; tentative D call: TRBD2 (5 bases). V dropped 1 base and J dropped 0 bases, with 11 bases sitting between them. CDR1 SGHRS and CDR2 YFSETQ come from the germline V gene. The CDR3 is 15 amino acids. CDR3 in DNA: TGCGCCAGCAGCTTGATCGGGGTTAGCTCCTACGAGCAGTACTTC. Translation: CASSLIGVSSYEQYF.

Comment on this clonotype: A much larger clone is a single base away; this may be a read error. This rearrangement joins TRBV12-3 or TRBV12-4 to TRBJ1-2, with 9 bases identical to TRBD1. This CDR3 has 14 residues. The V and J ends lost 6 bases and 6 bases, in that order; junction bases with no gene match: 8. As DNA, the CDR3 is TGTGCCAGCAGGATAGACAGGGGGAAAAATGGCTACACCTTC. The encoded protein is CASRIDRGKNGYTF.

This clonotype was recorded a few times. This chain joins TRBV14 and TRBJ2-1; D not certain. The CDR3 spans 15 residues. V was trimmed by 4 bases and J by 2 bases, leaving 12 bases between them. Germline V CDR1 and CDR2: SGHDN, FVKESK. DNA of the CDR3: TGTGCCAGCAGCCGAACAGACGGCGCCTACAATGAGCAGTTCTTC. This gives the protein CASSRTDGAYNEQFF.

The V call is TRBV29-1, the J call TRBJ2-5; D gene unclear. The germline gives CDR1 SQVTM, CDR2 ANQGSEA. The CDR3 sequence is 12 residues long. V lost 4 bases and J lost 3, with 9 bases in between. The CDR3 bases are TGCAGCGTTGTAGGGTACGAAGAGACCCAGTACTTC. This translates into CSVVGYEETQYF.

This clonotype occurred many times. A read error may be the cause here, since a much bigger clone is one base away. The V call is TRBV6-4, the J call TRBJ1-6, with D possibly being TRBD1 (5 bases). CDR3 length equals 14 residues. The germline V and J ends were trimmed by 6 bases and 5 bases, with 11 bases remaining between them. CDR1 is MRHNA, CDR2 SNTAGT, per germline. CDR3 loop: CASRDGRDNSPLHF. DNA of the CDR3: TGTGCCAGCAGGGACGGCAGGGATAATTCACCCCTCCACTTT.

To note about this clonotype: A read error may be the cause here, since a much bigger clone is one base away. The CDR3 nucleotides are TGTGCCACCAGCAGAGATCTTGCCGCTTACGAGCAGTACTTC. Protein sequence: CATSRDLAAYEQYF. This sequence joins TRBV15 and TRBJ2-5; D is ambiguous. The end of the DNA is better explained by TRBJ2-7, so the J call may be wrong. The CDR3 has 14 residues. Germline V gene sequence: CDR1 LNHNV, CDR2 YYDKDF (reference sequence).

This chain connects TRBV27 to TRBJ2-7, with unresolved D. Germline values: CDR1 MNHEY, CDR2 SMNVEV (reference sequence). The CDR3 extends over 14 amino acids. V was pared by 2 bases and J by 7 bases, with 15 bases between. In DNA, the CDR3 is TGTGCCAGCAGTTTAGTCGACCCTATGGGGGAGCAGTACTTC. Translation gives CASSLVDPMGEQYF.

This chain uses TRBV10-3 with TRBJ1-3; tentative D call: TRBD1 (5 bases). With 0 bases removed from V and 1 base from J, the gap between germline ends came to 19 bases. Germline loops: CDR1 ENHRY, CDR2 SYGVKD. This CDR3 is 19 amino acids long. CDR3 amino acids: CAISESTLGRAPSGNTIYF. The CDR3 coding sequence is TGTGCCATCAGTGAGTCGACGCTAGGCAGGGCCCCATCTGGAAACACCATATATTTT.

This clonotype was observed a few times. The CDR3 region has the DNA TGTGCCAGCAGTAAGCCCGGGGAGGTGGGAGAGACCCAGTACTTC. Protein sequence: CASSKPGEVGETQYF. V gene TRBV27 combines with J gene TRBJ2-5; a weak D match, TRBD2 (6 bases). Trimming removed 5 bases from V and 4 bases from J, with 17 bases in between. Germline CDR1 and CDR2: MNHEY and SMNVEV (reference sequence). The CDR3 extends over 15 amino acids.

In its sample, this clonotype was seen a few times. J is TRBJ2-5 and V is TRBV29-1; D call uncertain. Germline CDR1 reads SQVTM; CDR2 reads ANQGSEA. The CDR3 contains 14 residues. The V end lost 2 bases, the J end lost 0 bases, and 10 bases lay between the germline ends. The chain's CDR3 is CSVEIRLYQETQYF. CDR3 DNA: TGCAGCGTTGAAATCCGGCTGTACCAAGAGACCCAGTACTTC. Based on the CDR3 plus reference TRBV29-1 and TRBJ2-5, the full variable domain is SAVISQKPSRDICQRGTSLTIQCQVDSQVTMMFWYRQQPGQSLTLIATANQGSEATYESGFVIDKFPISRPNLTFSTLTVSNMSPEDSSIYLCSVEIRLYQETQYFGPGTRLLVL.

As for this clonotype: The junction departs from the called germline gene at one end, perhaps through a read error. The chain recombines TRBV7-3 with TRBJ1-2, with D hard to call. CDR3 length equals 13 residues. Germline CDR1 SGHTA, CDR2 FQGTGA. The CDR3 spells CAGSPQEAGGYTF. CDR3 nucleotide sequence: TGTGCCGGCAGCCCTCAGGAGGCGGGTGGCTACACCTTC.

This clonotype was observed at least ten times. This chain joins TRBV5-5 and TRBJ2-4; D possibly corresponds to TRBD2 (6 bases). The CDR3 runs to 14 residues. Trimming took off 3 bases at V and 3 bases at J, with 10 bases between the two ends. The germline CDR1 and CDR2 sequences are SGHKS and YYEKEE (reference sequence). CDR3 bases: TGTGCCAGCAGCTCGGGACTGGGCAAAAACATTCAGTACTTC. It encodes CASSSGLGKNIQYF. The full variable domain, its missing parts supplied by reference TRBV5-5 and TRBJ2-4, is DAGVTQSPTHLIKTRGQQVTLRCSPISGHKSVSWYQQVLGQGPQFIFQYYEKEERGRGNFPDRFSARQFPNYSSELNVNALLLGDSALYLCASSSGLGKNIQYFGAGTRLSVL.

This clonotype was detected a few times. The V and J genes are TRBV4-1 and TRBJ1-4; D unclear. The CDR3 sequence is 15 residues long. Germline V lookup: CDR1 MGHRA, CDR2 YSYEKL. V shed 1 base and J shed 0 bases, with 6 bases lying between them. Here the CDR3 reads CASSQAETTNEKLFF. In DNA, the CDR3 is TGCGCCAGCAGCCAAGCGGAAACAACTAATGAAAAACTGTTTTTT.

The rearrangement uses TRBV27 and TRBJ1-5, with a possible D match to TRBD1 (5 bases). The CDR3 loop spans 16 amino acids. Germline-derived CDR1 and CDR2 are MNHEY and SMNVEV (reference sequence). Trimming cost V 6 bases and J 4 bases, with 19 bases left between them. CDR3 coding DNA: TGTGCCAGCAGCTACGCGACAGATCGCCTAAATCAGCCCCAGCATTTT. Translated, it gives CASSYATDRLNQPQHF.

This clonotype was seen a few times. The V gene is TRBV12-3 or TRBV12-4, the J gene TRBJ1-5, with D maybe TRBD1 (5 bases). This CDR3 comprises 16 residues. Trimming took 4 bases from V and 2 from J, leaving 15 bases between them. Here the CDR3 reads CASSSQGGVGNQPQHF. The CDR3, as DNA: TGTGCCAGCAGTTCCCAAGGAGGGGTAGGCAATCAGCCCCAGCATTTT.

The rearrangement uses TRBV27 and TRBJ2-3; D is perhaps TRBD1 or TRBD2 (6 bases each). The germline gives CDR1 MNHEY, CDR2 SMNVEV (reference sequence). This CDR3 has 18 residues. V was clipped by 8 bases and J by 0 bases, with 24 bases between them. The CDR3 region is CASQALVGGVFSTDTQYF. Written as DNA, the CDR3 is TGTGCCAGCCAAGCCCTTGTGGGGGGCGTCTTCAGCACAGATACGCAGTATTTT.

The V call is TRBV4-1, the J call TRBJ1-5; TRBD1 is a possible D gene (6 bases). This CDR3 region has 16 residues. Germline V gene lookup returns CDR1 MGHRA and CDR2 YSYEKL. With 3 bases removed from V and 0 bases from J, the gap between germline ends came to 12 bases. The CDR3 protein is CASSQRGGNSNQPQHF. The DNA for the CDR3 is TGCGCCAGCAGCCAGAGGGGGGGGAATAGCAATCAGCCCCAGCATTTT.

This clonotype was counted ten times or more. The J gene is TRBJ2-2, the V gene TRBV20-1, with TRBD1 matching over 11 bases. Germline CDR1 DFQATT, CDR2 SNEGSKA (reference sequence). The CDR3 loop spans 14 amino acids. J lost 4 bases, V lost 4 bases, and 2 bases had no gene match. The CDR3 sequence: CSAMDRGPTGELFF. Written as DNA, the CDR3 is TGCAGTGCTATGGACAGGGGGCCCACCGGGGAGCTGTTTTTT.

This clonotype was found many times. The rearrangement uses TRBV19 and TRBJ1-5; D not certain. The CDR3 totals 13 residues. Germline values: CDR1 LNHDA, CDR2 SQIVND (reference sequence). V was clipped by 5 bases and J by 7 bases, with 12 bases between them. The CDR3 nucleotides are TGTGCCAGTAGTCCGGAGGTTGGACAGCCCCAGCATTTT. It specifies CASSPEVGQPQHF.

This clonotype came up a few times. V is TRBV28 and J is TRBJ1-3, with D uncertain. Trimming shortened V by 1 base and J by 1 base, and 2 bases separated the two germline ends. CDR1 and CDR2 (germline): MDHEN, SYDVKM. The CDR3 runs 13 residues. CDR3 sequence reads: CASSLLSGNTIYF. DNA of the CDR3: TGTGCCAGCAGTTTATTATCTGGAAACACCATATATTTT.

Worth noting for this clonotype: This could be a read error, since a much larger clone is one nucleotide away. The chain uses TRBV29-1 and TRBJ2-4, with TRBD1 identical over 9 bases. Germline V gene sequence: CDR1 SQVTM, CDR2 ANQGSEA. CDR3 length: 16 residues. Trimming took 3 bases from V and 13 from J; bases not matched to a gene: 19. As DNA, the CDR3 is TGCAGCGTTGAGGGGGGACAGGGAAGGGTATTCAATGAGCAGTACTTC. Translation: CSVEGGQGRVFNEQYF.

This chain joins TRBV27 and TRBJ1-5; D possibly corresponds to TRBD1 (5 bases). This CDR3 spans 14 amino acids. CDR1 is MNHEY and CDR2 is SMNVEV in the germline V gene (reference sequence). V lost 2 bases and J 6 bases, leaving 11 bases between the germline ends. CDR3 region: CASSLGGWGQPQHF. The CDR3 DNA sequence: TGTGCCAGCAGTTTAGGGGGTTGGGGTCAGCCCCAGCATTTT.